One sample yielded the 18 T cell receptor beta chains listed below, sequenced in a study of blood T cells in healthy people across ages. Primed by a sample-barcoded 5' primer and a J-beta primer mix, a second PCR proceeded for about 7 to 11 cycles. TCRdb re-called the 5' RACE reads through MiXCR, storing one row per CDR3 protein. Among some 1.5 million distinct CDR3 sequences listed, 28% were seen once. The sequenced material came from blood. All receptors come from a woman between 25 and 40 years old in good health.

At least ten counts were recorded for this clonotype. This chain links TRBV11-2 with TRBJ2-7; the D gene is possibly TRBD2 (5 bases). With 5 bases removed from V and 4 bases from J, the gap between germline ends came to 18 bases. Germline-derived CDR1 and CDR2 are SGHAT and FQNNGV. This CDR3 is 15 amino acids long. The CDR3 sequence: CASSPDYHPFYEQYF. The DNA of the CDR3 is TGTGCCAGCAGCCCAGACTACCACCCTTTTTACGAGCAGTACTTC.

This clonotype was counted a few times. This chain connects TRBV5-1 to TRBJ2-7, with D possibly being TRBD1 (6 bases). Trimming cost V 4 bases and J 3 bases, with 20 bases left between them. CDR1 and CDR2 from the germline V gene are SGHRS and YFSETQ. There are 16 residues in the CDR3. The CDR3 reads CASSPTDRRPDYEQYF. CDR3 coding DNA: TGCGCCAGCAGCCCTACCGACAGGCGTCCTGACTACGAGCAGTACTTC.

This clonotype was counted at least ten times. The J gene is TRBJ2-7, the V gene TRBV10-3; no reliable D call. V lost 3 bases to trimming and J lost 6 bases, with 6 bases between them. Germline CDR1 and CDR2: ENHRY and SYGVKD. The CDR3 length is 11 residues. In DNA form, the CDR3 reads TGTGCCATCAGTGATCAGTTCGAGCAGTACTTC. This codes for CAISDQFEQYF.

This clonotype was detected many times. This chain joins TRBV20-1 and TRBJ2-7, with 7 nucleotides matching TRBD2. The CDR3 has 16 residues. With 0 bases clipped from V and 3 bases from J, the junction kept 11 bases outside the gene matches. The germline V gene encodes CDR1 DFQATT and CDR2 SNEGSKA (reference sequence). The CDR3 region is CSARDFGGGMDYEQYF. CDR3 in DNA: TGCAGTGCTAGAGATTTTGGGGGAGGGATGGACTACGAGCAGTACTTC.

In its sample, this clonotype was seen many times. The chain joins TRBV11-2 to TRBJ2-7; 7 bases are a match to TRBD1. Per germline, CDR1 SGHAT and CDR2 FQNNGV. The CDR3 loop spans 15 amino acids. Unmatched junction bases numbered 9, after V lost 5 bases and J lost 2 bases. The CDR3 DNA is TGTGCCAGCAGCCGACAGGGCTATCCTACCTACGAGCAGTACTTC. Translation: CASSRQGYPTYEQYF.

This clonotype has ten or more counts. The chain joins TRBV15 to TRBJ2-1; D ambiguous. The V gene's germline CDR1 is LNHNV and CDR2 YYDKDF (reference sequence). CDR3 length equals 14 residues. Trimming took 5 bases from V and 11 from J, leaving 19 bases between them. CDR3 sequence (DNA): TGTGCCACCAGCCATCGCAATCCGGGCCCACAGCAGTTCTTC. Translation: CATSHRNPGPQQFF.

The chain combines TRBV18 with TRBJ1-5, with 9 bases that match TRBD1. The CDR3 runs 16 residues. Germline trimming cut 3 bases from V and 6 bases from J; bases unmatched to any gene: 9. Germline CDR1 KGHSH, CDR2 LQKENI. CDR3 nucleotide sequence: TGTGCCAGCTCACCGAGCCTGACAGGGGGGAGTCAGCCCCAGCATTTT. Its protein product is CASSPSLTGGSQPQHF.

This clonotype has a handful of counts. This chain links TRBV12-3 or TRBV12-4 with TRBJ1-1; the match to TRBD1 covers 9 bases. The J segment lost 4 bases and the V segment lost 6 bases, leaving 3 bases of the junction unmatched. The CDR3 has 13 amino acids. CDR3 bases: TGTGCCAGCAGGGAGGGACAGGGCACTGAAGCTTTCTTT. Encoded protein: CASREGQGTEAFF.

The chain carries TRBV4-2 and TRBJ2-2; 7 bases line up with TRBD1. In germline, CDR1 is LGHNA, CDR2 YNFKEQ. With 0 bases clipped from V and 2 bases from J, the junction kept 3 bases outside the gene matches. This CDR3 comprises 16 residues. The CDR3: CASSQERQGNTGELFF. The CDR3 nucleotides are TGTGCCAGCAGCCAAGAGAGACAGGGAAACACCGGGGAGCTGTTTTTT.

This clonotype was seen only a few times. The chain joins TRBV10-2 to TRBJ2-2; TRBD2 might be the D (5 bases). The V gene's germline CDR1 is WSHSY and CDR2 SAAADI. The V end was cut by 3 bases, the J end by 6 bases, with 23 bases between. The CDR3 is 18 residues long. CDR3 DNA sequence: TGCGCCAGCAGTGAAGCAGCGGTCGTCGGTTACCTTGCCGGGGAGCTGTTTTTT. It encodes CASSEAAVVGYLAGELFF.

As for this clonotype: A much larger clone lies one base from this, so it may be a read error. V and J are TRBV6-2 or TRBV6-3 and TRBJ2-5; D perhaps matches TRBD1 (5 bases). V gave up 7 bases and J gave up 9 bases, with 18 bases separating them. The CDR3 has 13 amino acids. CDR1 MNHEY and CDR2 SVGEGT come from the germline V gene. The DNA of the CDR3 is TGTGCCAGCACCGATGCAGGGCGAGACCCCCAGTACTTC. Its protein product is CASTDAGRDPQYF.

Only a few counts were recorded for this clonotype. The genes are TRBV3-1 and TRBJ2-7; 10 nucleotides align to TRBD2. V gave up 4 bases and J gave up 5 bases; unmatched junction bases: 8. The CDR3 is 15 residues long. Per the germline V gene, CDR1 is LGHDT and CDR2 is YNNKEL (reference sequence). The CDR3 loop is CASSPNYGLADEQYF. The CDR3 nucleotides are TGTGCCAGCAGCCCGAACTACGGACTAGCGGACGAGCAGTACTTC.

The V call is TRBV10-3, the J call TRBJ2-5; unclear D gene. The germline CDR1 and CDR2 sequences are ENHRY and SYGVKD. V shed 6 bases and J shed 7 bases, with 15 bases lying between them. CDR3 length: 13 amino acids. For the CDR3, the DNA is TGTGCCATCAGGGACGGTGAAGACGGGACCCAGTACTTC. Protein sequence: CAIRDGEDGTQYF.

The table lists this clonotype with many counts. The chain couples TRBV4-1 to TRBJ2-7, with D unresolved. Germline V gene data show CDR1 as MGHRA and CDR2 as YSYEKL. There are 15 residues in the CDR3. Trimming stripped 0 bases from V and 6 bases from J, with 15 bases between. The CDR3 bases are TGCGCCAGCAGCCAAGATAGGGTGGAGACGGGCGAGCAGTACTTC. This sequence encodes CASSQDRVETGEQYF.

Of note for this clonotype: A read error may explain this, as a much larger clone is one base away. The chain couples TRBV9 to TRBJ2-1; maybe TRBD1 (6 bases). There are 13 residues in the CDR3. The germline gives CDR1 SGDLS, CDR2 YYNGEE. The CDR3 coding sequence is TGTGCCAGCGGCGTAGCTCAGGGGAATGAGCAGTTCTTC. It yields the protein CASGVAQGNEQFF.

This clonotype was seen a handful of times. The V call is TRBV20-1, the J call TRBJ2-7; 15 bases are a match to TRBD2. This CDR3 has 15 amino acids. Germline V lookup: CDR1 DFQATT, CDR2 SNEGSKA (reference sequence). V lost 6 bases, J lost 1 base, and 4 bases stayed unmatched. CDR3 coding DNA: TGCAGTGCAAAGGGGACTAGCGGGGGGTCCTACGAGCAGTACTTC. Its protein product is CSAKGTSGGSYEQYF.

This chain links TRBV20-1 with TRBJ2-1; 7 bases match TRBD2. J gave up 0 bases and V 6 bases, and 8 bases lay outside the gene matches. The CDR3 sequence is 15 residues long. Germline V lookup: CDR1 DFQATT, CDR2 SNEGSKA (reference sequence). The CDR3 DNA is TGCAGTGCGCCGCTGACGGGAGGCTCCTACAATGAGCAGTTCTTC. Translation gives CSAPLTGGSYNEQFF.

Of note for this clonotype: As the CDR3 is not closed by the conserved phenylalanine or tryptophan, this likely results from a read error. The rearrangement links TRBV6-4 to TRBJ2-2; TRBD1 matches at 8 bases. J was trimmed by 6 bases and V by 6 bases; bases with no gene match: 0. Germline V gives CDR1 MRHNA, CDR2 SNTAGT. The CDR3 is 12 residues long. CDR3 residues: CASRTGAGELFL. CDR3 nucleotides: TGTGCCAGCAGGACAGGGGCCGGGGAGCTGTTTTTG.